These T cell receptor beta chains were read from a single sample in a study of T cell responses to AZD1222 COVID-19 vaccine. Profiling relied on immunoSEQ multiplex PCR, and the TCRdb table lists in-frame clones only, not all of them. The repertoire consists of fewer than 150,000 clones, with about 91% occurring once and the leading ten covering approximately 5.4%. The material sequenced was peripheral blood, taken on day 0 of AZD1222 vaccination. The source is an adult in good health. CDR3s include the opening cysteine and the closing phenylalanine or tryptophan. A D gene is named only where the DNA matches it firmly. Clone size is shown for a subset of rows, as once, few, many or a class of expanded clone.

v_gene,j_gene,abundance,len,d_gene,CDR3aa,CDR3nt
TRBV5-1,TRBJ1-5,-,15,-,CASRRDSSSNQPQHF,TGCGCCAGCAGACGAGACAGCTCTAGCAATCAGCCCCAGCATTTT
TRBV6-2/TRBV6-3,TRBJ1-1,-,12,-,CASSLQYTEAFF,TGTGCCAGCAGTTTACAGTACACTGAAGCTTTCTTT
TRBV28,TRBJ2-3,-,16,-,CASSPTGTRHTDTQYF,TGTGCCAGCAGTCCGACGGGGACTCGACACACAGATACGCAGTATTTT
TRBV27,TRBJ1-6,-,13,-,CASSTNRESPLHF,TGTGCCAGCAGTACCAACAGGGAGTCACCCCTCCACTTT
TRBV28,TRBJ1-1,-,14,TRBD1,CASGSGTANTEAFF,TGTGCCAGCGGCTCCGGGACAGCGAACACTGAAGCTTTCTTT
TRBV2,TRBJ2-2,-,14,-,CASTRGRPTGELFF,TGTGCCAGCACTAGAGGCAGGCCCACCGGGGAGCTGTTTTTT
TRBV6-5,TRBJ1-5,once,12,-,CASRANGQPQHF,TGTGCCAGCAGGGCGAATGGTCAGCCCCAGCATTTT
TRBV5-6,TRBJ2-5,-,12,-,CASSTNQETQYF,TGTGCCAGCTCAACCAACCAAGAGACCCAGTACTTC
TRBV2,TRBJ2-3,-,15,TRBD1,CASHRGYVGTDTQYF,TGTGCCAGCCACAGGGGATACGTCGGCACAGATACGCAGTATTTT
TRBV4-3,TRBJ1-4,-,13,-,CASSLSRFEKLFF,TGCGCCAGCAGCCTCTCTAGGTTTGAAAAACTGTTTTTT
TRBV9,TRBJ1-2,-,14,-,CASSQEMGNYGYTF,TGTGCCAGCAGTCAGGAAATGGGGAACTATGGCTACACCTTC
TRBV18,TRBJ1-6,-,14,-,CASSPQGTNSPLHF,TGTGCCAGCTCACCACAGGGTACTAATTCACCCCTCCACTTT
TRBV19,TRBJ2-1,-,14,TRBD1,CASSAGQGIDEQFF,TGTGCCAGTAGTGCGGGACAGGGGATCGATGAGCAGTTCTTC
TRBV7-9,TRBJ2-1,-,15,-,CASSLEGGLGNEQFF,TGTGCCAGCAGCTTAGAAGGGGGGCTGGGGAATGAGCAGTTCTTC
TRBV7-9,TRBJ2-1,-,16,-,CASSLVRGGKVDEQFF,TGTGCCAGCAGCTTAGTTCGTGGGGGGAAGGTGGATGAGCAGTTCTTC
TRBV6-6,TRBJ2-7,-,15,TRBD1,CASQAGGTGAYEQYF,TGTGCCAGCCAAGCAGGGGGGACAGGGGCTTACGAGCAGTACTTC
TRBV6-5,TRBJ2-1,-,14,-,CASSQTGTSDEQFF,TGTGCCAGCAGTCAAACCGGGACTTCCGATGAGCAGTTCTTC
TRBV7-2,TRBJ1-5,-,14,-,CASSPRRGDQPQHF,TGTGCCAGCAGCCCCAGACGGGGGGATCAGCCCCAGCATTTT
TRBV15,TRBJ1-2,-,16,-,CATSKEEIWGRYGYTF,TGTGCCACCAGCAAAGAAGAGATCTGGGGGCGGTATGGCTACACCTTC
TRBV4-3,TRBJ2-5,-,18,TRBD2,CASSQETRTSDPRETQYF,TGCGCCAGCAGCCAAGAGACCAGGACTAGCGACCCCCGGGAGACCCAGTACTTC
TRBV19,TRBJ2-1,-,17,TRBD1,CASSPYLGTGSDNEQFF,TGTGCCAGTAGTCCCTATTTAGGGACAGGGAGCGACAATGAGCAGTTCTTC
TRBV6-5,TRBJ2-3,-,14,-,CASSYSAVTDTQYF,TGTGCCAGCAGTTACTCGGCCGTCACAGATACGCAGTATTTT
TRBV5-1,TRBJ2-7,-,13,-,CASSLAFGTEQYF,TGCGCCAGCAGCTTGGCCTTCGGGACCGAGCAGTACTTC
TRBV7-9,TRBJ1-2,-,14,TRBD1,CASSPSQGAYGYTF,TGTGCCAGCAGTCCCTCTCAGGGGGCCTATGGCTACACCTTC
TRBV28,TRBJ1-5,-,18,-,CASSLHGGQIYSNQPQHF,TGTGCCAGCAGTTTACATGGAGGACAGATTTATAGCAATCAGCCCCAGCATTTT
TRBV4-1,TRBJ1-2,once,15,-,CASSQDFPPPGSYTF,TGCGCCAGCAGCCAAGATTTTCCGCCGCCGGGAAGCTACACCTTC
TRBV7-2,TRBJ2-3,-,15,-,CASSLSPHSTDTQYF,TGTGCCAGCAGCTTAAGCCCTCATTCCACAGATACGCAGTATTTT
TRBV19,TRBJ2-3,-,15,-,CASNPQGILVDTQYF,TGTGCCAGTAACCCACAGGGAATCCTGGTTGATACGCAGTATTTT
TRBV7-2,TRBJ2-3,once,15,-,CASSPGLLAADTQYF,TGTGCCAGCAGCCCCGGACTTTTGGCGGCAGATACGCAGTATTTT
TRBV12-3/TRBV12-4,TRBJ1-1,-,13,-,CASKRGGITEAFF,TGTGCCAGCAAAAGAGGGGGGATAACCGAAGCTTTCTTT
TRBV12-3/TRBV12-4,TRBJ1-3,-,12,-,CASSLDGNTIYF,TGTGCCAGCAGTCTTGACGGAAACACCATATATTTT
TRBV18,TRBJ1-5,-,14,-,CASSPGGNNQPQHF,TGTGCCAGCTCACCAGGGGGAAACAATCAGCCCCAGCATTTT
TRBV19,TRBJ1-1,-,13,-,CASSSTRNTEAFF,TGTGCCAGTAGTAGTACAAGGAACACTGAAGCTTTCTTT
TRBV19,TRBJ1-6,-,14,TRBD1,CASSTDRDNSPLHF,TGTGCCAGTAGTACGGACAGGGATAATTCACCCCTCCACTTT
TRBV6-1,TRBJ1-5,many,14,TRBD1,CASSEGTGAQPQHF,TGTGCCAGCAGTGAAGGGACAGGGGCTCAGCCCCAGCATTTT
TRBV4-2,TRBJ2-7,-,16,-,CASSPNPGLVSYEQYF,TGTGCCAGCAGCCCCAACCCTGGTCTGGTCTCCTACGAGCAGTACTTC
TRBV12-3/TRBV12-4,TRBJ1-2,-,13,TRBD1,CASSLGKGAGYTF,TGTGCCAGCAGTTTGGGAAAGGGGGCTGGCTACACCTTC
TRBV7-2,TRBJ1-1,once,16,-,CASSFSGGRGNTEAFF,TGTGCCAGCAGCTTCAGTGGGGGACGAGGGAACACTGAAGCTTTCTTT
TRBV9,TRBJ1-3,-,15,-,CASSAQGNSGNTIYF,TGTGCCAGCAGCGCCCAGGGGAACTCTGGAAACACCATATATTTT
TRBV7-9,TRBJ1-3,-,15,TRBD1,CASSPRGISGNTIYF,TGTGCCAGCAGCCCCAGGGGGATTTCGGGAAACACCATATATTTT
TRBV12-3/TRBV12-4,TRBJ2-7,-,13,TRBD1,CATQGTGRNEQYF,TGTGCCACCCAAGGGACAGGGCGCAACGAGCAGTACTTC
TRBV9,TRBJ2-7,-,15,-,CASSVDQGPLREQYF,TGTGCCAGCAGCGTAGATCAGGGACCCCTAAGAGAGCAGTACTTC
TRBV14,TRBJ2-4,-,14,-,CASSQSFAKNIQYF,TGTGCCAGCAGCCAGAGTTTTGCCAAAAACATTCAGTACTTC
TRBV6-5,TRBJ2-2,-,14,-,CASYRTEGTGELFF,TGTGCCAGCTATCGGACAGAAGGTACCGGGGAGCTGTTTTTT
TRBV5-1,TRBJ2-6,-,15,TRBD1,CASRDSHSGANVLTF,TGCGCCAGCCGGGACAGCCACTCTGGGGCCAACGTCCTGACTTTC
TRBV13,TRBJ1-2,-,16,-,CASSNGEARALYGYTF,TGTGCCAGCAGCAACGGGGAGGCCAGGGCGCTATATGGCTACACCTTC
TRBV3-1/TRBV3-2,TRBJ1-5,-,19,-,CASSQDRLGSLGGNQPQHF,TGTGCCAGCAGCCAAGATCGATTAGGGAGCCTAGGTGGCAATCAGCCCCAGCATTTT
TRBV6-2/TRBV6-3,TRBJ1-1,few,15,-,CASSQHSTPNTEAFF,TGTGCCAGCAGTCAACATAGCACTCCGAACACTGAAGCTTTCTTT
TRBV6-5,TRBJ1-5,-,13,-,CASNQGWDQPQHF,TGTGCCAGCAATCAGGGTTGGGATCAGCCCCAGCATTTT
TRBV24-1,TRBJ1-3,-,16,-,CATSTLQGKAGNTIYF,TGTGCCACCAGTACCCTACAGGGTAAGGCTGGAAACACCATATATTTT